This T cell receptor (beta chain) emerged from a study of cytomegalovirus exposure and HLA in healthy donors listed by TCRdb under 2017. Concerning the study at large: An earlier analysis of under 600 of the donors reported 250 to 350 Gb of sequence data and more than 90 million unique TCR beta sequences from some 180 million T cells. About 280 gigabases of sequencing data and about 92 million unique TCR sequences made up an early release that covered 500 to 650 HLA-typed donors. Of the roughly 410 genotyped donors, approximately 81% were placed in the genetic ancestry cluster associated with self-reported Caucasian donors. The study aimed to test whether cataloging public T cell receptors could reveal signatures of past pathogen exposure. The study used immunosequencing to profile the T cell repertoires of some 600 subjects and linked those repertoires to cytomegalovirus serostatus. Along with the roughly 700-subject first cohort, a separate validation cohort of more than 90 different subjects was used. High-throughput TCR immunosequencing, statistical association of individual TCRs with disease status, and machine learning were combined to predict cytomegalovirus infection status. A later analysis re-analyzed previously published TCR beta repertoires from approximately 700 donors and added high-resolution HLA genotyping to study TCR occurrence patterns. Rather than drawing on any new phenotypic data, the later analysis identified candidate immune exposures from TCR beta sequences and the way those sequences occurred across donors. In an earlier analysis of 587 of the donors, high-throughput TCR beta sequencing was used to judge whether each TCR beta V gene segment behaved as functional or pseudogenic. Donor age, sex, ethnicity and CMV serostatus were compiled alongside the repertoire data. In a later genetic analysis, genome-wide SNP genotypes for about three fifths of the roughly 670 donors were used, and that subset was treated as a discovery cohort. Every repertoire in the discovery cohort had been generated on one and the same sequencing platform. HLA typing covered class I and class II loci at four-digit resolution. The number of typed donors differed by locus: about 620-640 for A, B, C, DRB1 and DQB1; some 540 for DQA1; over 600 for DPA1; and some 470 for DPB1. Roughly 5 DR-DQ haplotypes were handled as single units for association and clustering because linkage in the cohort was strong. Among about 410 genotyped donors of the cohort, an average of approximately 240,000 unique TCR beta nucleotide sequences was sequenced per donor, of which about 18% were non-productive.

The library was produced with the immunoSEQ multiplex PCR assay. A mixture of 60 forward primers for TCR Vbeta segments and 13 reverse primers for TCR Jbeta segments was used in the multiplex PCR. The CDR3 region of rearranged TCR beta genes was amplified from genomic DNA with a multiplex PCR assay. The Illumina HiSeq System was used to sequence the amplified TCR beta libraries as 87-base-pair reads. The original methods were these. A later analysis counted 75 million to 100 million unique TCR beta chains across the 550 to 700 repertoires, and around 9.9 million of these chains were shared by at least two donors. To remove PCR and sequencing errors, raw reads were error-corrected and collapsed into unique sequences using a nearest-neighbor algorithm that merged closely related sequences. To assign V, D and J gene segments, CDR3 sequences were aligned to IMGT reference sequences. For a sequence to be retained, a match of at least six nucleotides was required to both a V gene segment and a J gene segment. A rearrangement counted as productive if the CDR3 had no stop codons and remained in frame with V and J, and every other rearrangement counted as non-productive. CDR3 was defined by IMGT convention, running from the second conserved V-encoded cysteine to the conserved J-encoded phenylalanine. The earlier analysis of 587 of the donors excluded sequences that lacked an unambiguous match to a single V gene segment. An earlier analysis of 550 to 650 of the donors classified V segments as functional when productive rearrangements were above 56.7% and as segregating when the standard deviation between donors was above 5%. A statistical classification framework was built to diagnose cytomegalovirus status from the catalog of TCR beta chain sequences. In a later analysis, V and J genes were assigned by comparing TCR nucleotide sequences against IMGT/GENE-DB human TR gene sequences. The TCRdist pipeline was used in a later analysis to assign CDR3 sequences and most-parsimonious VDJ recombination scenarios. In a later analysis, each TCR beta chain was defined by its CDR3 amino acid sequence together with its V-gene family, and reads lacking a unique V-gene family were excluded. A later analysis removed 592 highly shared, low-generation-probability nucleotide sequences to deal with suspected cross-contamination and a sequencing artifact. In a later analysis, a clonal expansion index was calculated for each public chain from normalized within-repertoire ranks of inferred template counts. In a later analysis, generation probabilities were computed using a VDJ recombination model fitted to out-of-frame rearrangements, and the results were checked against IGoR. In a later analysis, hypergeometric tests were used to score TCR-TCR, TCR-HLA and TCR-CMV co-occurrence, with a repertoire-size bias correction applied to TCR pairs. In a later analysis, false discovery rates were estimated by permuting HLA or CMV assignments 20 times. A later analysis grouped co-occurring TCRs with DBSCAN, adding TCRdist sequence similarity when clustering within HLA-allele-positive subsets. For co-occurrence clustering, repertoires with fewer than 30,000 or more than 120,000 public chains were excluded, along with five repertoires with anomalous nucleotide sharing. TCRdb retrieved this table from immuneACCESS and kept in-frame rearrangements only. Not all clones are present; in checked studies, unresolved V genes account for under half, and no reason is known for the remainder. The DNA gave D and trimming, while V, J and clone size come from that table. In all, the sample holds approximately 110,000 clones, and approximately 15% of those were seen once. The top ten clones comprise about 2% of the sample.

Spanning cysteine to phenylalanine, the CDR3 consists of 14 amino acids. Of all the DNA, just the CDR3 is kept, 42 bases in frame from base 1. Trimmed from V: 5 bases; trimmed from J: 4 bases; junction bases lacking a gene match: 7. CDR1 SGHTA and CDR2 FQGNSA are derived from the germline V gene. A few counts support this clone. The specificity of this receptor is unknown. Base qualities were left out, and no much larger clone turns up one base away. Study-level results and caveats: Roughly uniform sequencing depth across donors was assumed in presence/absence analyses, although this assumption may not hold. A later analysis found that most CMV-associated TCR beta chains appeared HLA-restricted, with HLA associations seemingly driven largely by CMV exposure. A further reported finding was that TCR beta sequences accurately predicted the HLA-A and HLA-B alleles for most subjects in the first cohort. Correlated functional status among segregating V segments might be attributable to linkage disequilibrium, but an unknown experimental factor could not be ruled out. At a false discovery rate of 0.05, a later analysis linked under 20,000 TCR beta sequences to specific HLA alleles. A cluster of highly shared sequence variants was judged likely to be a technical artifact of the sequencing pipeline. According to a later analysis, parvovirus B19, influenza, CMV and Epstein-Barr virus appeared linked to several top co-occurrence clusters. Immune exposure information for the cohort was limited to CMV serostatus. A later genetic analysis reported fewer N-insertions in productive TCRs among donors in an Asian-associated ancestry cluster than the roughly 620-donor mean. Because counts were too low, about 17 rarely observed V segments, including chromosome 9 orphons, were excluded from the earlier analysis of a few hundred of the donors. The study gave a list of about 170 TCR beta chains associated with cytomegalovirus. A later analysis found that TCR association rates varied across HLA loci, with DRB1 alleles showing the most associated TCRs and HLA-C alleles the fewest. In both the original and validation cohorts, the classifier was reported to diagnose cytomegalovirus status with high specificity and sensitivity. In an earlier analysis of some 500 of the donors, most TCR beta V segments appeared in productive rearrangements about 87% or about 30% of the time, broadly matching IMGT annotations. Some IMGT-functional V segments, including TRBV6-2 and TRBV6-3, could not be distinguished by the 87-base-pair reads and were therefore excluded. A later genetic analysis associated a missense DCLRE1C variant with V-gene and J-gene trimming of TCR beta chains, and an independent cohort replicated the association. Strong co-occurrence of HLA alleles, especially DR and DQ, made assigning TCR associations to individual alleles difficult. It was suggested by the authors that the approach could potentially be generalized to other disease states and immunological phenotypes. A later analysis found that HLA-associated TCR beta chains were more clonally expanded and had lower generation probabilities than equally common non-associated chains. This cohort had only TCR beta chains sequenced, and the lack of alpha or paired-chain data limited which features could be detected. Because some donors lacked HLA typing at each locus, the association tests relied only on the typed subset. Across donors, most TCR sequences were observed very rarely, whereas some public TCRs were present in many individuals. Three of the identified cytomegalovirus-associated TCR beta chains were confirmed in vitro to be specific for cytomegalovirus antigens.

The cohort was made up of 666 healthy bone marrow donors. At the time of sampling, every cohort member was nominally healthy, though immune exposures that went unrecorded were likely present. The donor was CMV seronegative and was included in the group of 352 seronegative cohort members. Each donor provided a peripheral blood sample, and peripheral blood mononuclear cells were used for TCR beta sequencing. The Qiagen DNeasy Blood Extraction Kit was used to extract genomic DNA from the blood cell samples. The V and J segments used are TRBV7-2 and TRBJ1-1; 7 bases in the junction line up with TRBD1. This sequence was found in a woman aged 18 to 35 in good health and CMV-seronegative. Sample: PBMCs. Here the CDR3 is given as CASSPTGIGTEAFF. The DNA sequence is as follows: TGTGCCAGCAGCCCGACAGGGATTGGCACTGAAGCTTTCTTT.